This T cell receptor (beta chain) was observed in a study of cytomegalovirus exposure and HLA in healthy donors. The germline V gene has CDR1 SGDLS and CDR2 YYNGEE. V was trimmed by 0 bases and J by 2 bases, leaving 8 bases between them. This CDR3 spans 15 amino acids. The study drew the donors from its 120-subject validation cohort, separate from the roughly 710-subject first cohort. Sequenced by immunoSEQ multiplex PCR; TCRdb stores in-frame clones only, minus some. The table lists roughly 56,000 clones, 91% of them singletons. This TCR was recovered from a woman aged 25 to 45 in good health and CMV-seronegative. Sequenced material: PBMCs. The rearrangement joins TRBV9 to TRBJ2-2; D unresolved. The CDR3 nucleotides are TGTGCCAGCAGCGTAGGTTCGGTAAACACCGGGGAGCTGTTTTTT. As protein: CASSVGSVNTGELFF.